This entry lists 16 T cell receptor beta chains sequenced from one sample in a study of cytomegalovirus exposure and HLA in healthy donors. A multiplex PCR was run with 60 Vbeta primers and 13 Jbeta primers. Repertoires were generated with immunoSEQ multiplex PCR, while TCRdb's copy carries only in-frame clones and drops some. Its listing shows some 140,000 clones. Material: PBMCs. These receptors all come from a woman aged 55 to 70 in good health and CMV-seronegative.

This chain uses TRBV19 with TRBJ1-2; D possibly corresponds to TRBD1 (6 bases). The CDR3 has 14 residues. The V gene's germline CDR1 is LNHDA and CDR2 SQIVND (reference sequence). Trimming left V 5 bases short and J 4 bases short, with 14 bases between. Written as DNA, the CDR3 is TGTGCCAGTAGTTTTACCCAGGGGAGCTATGGCTACACCTTC. Encoded protein: CASSFTQGSYGYTF. Full variable domain (remainder filled in from reference TRBV19 and TRBJ1-2): DGGITQSPKYLFRKEGQNVTLSCEQNLNHDAMYWYRQDPGQGLRLIYYSQIVNDFQKGDIAEGYSVSREKKESFPLTVTSAQKNPTAFYLCASSFTQGSYGYTFGSGTRLTVV.

The genes are TRBV7-9 and TRBJ1-4; D ambiguous. Trimming cost V 1 base and J 6 bases, with 9 bases left between them. Germline CDR1 SEHNR, CDR2 FQNEAQ (reference sequence). The CDR3 has 14 residues. As DNA, the CDR3 is TGTGCCAGCAGCTTAGAACTCGGGGATGAAAAACTGTTTTTT. Protein product: CASSLELGDEKLFF.

CDR3 DNA sequence: TGCAGCGTTGATTTTCCGGACAGGGTGGGAGCTGAAGCTTTCTTT. Translating it yields CSVDFPDRVGAEAFF. The genes are TRBV29-1 and TRBJ1-1; TRBD1 aligns across 8 bases. The CDR3 sequence is 15 residues long. From germline, CDR1 is SQVTM and CDR2 ANQGSEA. Losses at the gene ends were 3 bases for V and 6 bases for J; bases not matched to a gene: 12.

The rearrangement joins TRBV6-9 to TRBJ1-5; a possible D gene is TRBD1 (5 bases). Trimming removed 8 bases from V and 6 bases from J, with 23 bases in between. The CDR3 spans 16 residues. CDR1 is MNHGY, CDR2 SVAAGI, per germline. CDR3 residues: CASGSPGIPLSQPQHF. CDR3 DNA: TGTGCCAGCGGCTCCCCAGGGATCCCCTTATCTCAGCCCCAGCATTTT.

The chain employs TRBV2 and TRBJ1-5, with TRBD1 identical over 8 bases. Germline V gives CDR1 SNHLY, CDR2 FYNNEI. The J segment lost 2 bases and the V segment lost 2 bases, leaving 5 bases of the junction unmatched. The CDR3 is 16 residues long. CDR3 sequence reads: CASSERQGAGNQPQHF. In nucleotides, the CDR3 is TGTGCCAGCAGTGAACGGCAGGGGGCAGGCAATCAGCCCCAGCATTTT.

This chain links TRBV7-9 with TRBJ1-4; 7 bases agree with TRBD1. CDR1 and CDR2 (germline): SEHNR, FQNEAQ (reference sequence). With 4 bases clipped from V and 4 bases from J, the junction kept 3 bases outside the gene matches. The CDR3 totals 14 residues. The CDR3 DNA is TGTGCCAGCAGCTCCGGGACAGTTAATGAAAAACTGTTTTTT. It encodes CASSSGTVNEKLFF. Looking up the rest from reference TRBV7-9 and TRBJ1-4 gives the full variable domain: DTGVSQNPRHKITKRGQNVTFRCDPISEHNRLYWYRQTLGQGPEFLTYFQNEAQLEKSRLLSDRFSAERPKGSFSTLEIQRTEQGDSAMYLCASSSGTVNEKLFFGSGTQLSVL.

The chain is built from TRBV11-2 and TRBJ1-2; D not certain. This CDR3 has 16 residues. Germline values: CDR1 SGHAT, CDR2 FQNNGV. Deletions cut 0 bases from V and 4 bases from J, with 15 bases between. The DNA for the CDR3 is TGTGCCAGCAGCTTAGATTACGGGGAGGTGGGCTATGGCTACACCTTC. Protein product: CASSLDYGEVGYGYTF.

This chain uses TRBV6-5 with TRBJ2-3; TRBD2 agrees at 7 bases. Germline loops: CDR1 MNHEY, CDR2 SVGAGI. The length of the CDR3 is 13 residues. After removal of 6 bases from V and 11 bases from J, the junction contained 11 bases not matched to a gene. For the CDR3, the DNA is TGTGCCAGCAGGGTGACTAGCTCCGGCGTGCAGTATTTT. It yields the protein CASRVTSSGVQYF.

This rearrangement joins TRBV11-2 to TRBJ1-2; D call uncertain. CDR1 is SGHAT and CDR2 is FQNNGV in the germline V gene. The CDR3 is 12 residues long. Trimming shortened V by 1 base and J by 6 bases, and 6 bases separated the two germline ends. CDR3 DNA sequence: TGTGCCAGCAGCTTAGGGAGGGATGGCTACACCTTC. Its translation: CASSLGRDGYTF.

The J gene is TRBJ1-5, the V gene TRBV7-2, with a possible D match to TRBD1 (5 bases). This CDR3 is 14 amino acids long. Germline lookup yields CDR1 SGHTA and CDR2 FQGNSA. V was clipped by 3 bases and J by 7 bases, with 13 bases between them. This CDR3 is CASSFGGPRQPQHF. The CDR3 DNA sequence: TGTGCCAGCAGCTTCGGGGGACCGAGACAGCCCCAGCATTTT.

This chain connects TRBV6-1 to TRBJ2-2; possible D gene TRBD1, 5 bases. The CDR3 has 14 residues. Trimming removed 10 bases at V and 4 bases at J, with 16 bases between. CDR1 and CDR2 (germline): MNHNS, SASEGT. The CDR3 here is CAIRVSGGTGELFF. The CDR3 nucleotides read TGTGCCATCAGGGTTTCGGGTGGCACCGGGGAGCTGTTTTTT.

The J gene is TRBJ2-5, the V gene TRBV5-4, with TRBD1 identical over 8 bases. The germline CDR1 and CDR2 sequences are SGHNT and YYREEE (reference sequence). The CDR3 is 14 residues long. With V trimmed by 3 bases and J by 1 base, 2 bases remained unmatched. CDR3 nucleotides: TGTGCCAGCAGCTCTGGACAGGGCCAAGAGACCCAGTACTTC. It specifies CASSSGQGQETQYF.

The chain is built from TRBV28 and TRBJ2-3, with 7 bases aligning to TRBD2. This CDR3 has 15 amino acids. V lost 6 bases and J lost 0; bases outside the gene matches: 6. Germline CDR1 MDHEN, CDR2 SYDVKM. The chain's CDR3 is CASSVGGGSTDTQYF. The CDR3 region has the DNA TGTGCCAGCAGCGTGGGGGGAGGGAGCACAGATACGCAGTATTTT.

The rearrangement links TRBV7-9 to TRBJ1-5; the D gene is possibly TRBD1 (6 bases). Trimming took 5 bases from V and 6 from J, leaving 8 bases between them. The CDR3 has 12 amino acids. Germline V gene sequence: CDR1 SEHNR, CDR2 FQNEAQ (reference sequence). The CDR3 here is CASSLQGQPQHF. Here the CDR3 DNA reads TGTGCCAGCAGCCTACAGGGTCAGCCCCAGCATTTT.

The chain employs TRBV5-4 and TRBJ2-2; 9 bases map to TRBD2. The CDR3 totals 16 residues. Germline V gene sequence: CDR1 SGHNT, CDR2 YYREEE (reference sequence). V was clipped by 1 base and J by 4 bases; unmatched bases: 5. CDR3 loop: CASSLLGGGATGELFF. CDR3 nucleotides: TGTGCCAGCAGCTTGCTAGGCGGGGGGGCCACCGGGGAGCTGTTTTTT.

The chain's CDR3 is CASSSTGTAQETQYF. CDR3 bases: TGCGCCAGCAGTTCCACCGGGACAGCACAAGAGACCCAGTACTTC. The rearrangement uses TRBV5-1 and TRBJ2-5, with TRBD1 identical over 7 bases. This CDR3 comprises 15 residues. Germline V gives CDR1 SGHRS, CDR2 YFSETQ. V shed 5 bases and J 2 bases; nucleotides not matched to a gene: 9.